The T cell receptor beta chain under discussion was sequenced for a study of blood T cell repertoires in COVID-19. On the study more broadly: In each case, the material was cDNA or gDNA derived from T cells, B-cell-depleted T cells, or PBMCs.

Profiling relied on immunoSEQ multiplex PCR, and the TCRdb table lists in-frame clones only, not all of them. The sample holds 300,000 to 400,000 clones, roughly nine tenths seen once. The ends lost 6 bases at V and 2 bases at J; junction bases unmatched: 7. The CDR3 runs to 14 residues. CDR1 and CDR2 (germline): SGHVS, FQNEAQ. This chain connects TRBV7-8 to TRBJ2-7; TRBD2 matches at 7 bases. The specimen was PBMCs or T cells enriched from blood (not recorded which). The receptor comes from a woman aged 25 to 39 who had recovered from COVID-19. The CDR3 DNA follows: TGTGCCAGCAGGGCCCGGGGGGTACCCTACGAGCAGTACTTC. This sequence encodes CASRARGVPYEQYF.